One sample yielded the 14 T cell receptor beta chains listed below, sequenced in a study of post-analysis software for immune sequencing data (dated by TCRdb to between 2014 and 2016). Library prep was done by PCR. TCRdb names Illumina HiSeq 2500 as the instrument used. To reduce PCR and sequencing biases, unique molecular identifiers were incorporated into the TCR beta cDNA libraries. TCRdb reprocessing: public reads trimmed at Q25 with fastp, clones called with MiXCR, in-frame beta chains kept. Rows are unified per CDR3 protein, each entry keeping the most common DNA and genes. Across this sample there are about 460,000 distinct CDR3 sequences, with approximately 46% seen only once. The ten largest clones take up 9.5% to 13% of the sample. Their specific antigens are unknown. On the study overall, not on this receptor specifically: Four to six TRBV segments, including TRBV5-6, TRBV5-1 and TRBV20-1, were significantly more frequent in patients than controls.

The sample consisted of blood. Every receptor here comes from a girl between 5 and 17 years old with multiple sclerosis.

DNA of the CDR3: TGCGCCAGCAGCTTGTCGGCGGGCCCTGAGTTAAATGAGCAGTTCTTC. The encoded protein is CASSLSAGPELNEQFF. The gene calls are TRBV5-1 and TRBJ2-1; possible D gene TRBD2, 5 bases. Deletions cut 1 base from V and 7 bases from J, with 18 bases between. From germline, CDR1 is SGHRS and CDR2 YFSETQ. The CDR3 is made up of 16 amino acids.

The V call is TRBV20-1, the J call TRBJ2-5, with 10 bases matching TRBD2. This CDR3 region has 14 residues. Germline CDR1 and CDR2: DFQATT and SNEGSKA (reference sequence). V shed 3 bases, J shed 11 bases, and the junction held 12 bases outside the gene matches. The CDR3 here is CSARDSGRYNEQYF. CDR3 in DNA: TGCAGTGCTAGGGATAGCGGGAGGTACAATGAGCAGTACTTC.

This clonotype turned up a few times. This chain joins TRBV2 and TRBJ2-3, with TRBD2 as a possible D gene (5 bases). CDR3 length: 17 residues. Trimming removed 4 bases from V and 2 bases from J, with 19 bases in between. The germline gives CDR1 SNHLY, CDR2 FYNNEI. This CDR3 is CASSVRKASIPTDTQYF. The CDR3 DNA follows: TGTGCCAGCAGTGTCCGTAAGGCTAGCATCCCCACAGATACGCAGTATTTT.

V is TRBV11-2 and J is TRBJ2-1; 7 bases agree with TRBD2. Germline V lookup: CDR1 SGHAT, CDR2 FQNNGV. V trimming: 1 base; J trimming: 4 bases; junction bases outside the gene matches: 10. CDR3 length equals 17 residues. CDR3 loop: CASSLGVGGRLYNEQFF. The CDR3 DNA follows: TGTGCCAGCAGCTTAGGTGTGGGGGGGAGGCTTTACAATGAGCAGTTCTTC. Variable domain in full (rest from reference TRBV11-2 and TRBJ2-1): EAGVAQSPRYKIIEKRQSVAFWCNPISGHATLYWYQQILGQGPKLLIQFQNNGVVDDSQLPKDRFSAERLKGVDSTLKIQPAKLEDSAVYLCASSLGVGGRLYNEQFFGPGTRLTVL.

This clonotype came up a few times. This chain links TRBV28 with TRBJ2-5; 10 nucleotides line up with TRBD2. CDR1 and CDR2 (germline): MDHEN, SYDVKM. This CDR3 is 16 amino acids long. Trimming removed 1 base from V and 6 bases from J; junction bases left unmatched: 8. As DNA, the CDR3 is TGTGCCAGCAGTTTATATATCCTAGCGGGAGTTCAGACCCAGTACTTC. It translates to CASSLYILAGVQTQYF.

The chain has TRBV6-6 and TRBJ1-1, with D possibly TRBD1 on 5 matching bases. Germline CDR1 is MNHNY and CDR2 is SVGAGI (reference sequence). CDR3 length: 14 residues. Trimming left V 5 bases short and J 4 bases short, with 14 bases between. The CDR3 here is CASSPRARTTEAFF. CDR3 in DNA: TGTGCCAGCAGTCCCAGGGCCCGGACCACTGAAGCTTTCTTT.

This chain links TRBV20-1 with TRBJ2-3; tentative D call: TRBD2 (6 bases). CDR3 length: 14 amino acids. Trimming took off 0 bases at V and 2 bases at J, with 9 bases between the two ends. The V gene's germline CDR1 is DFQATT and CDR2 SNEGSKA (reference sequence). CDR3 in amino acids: CSAREGRDTDTQYF. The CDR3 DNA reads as TGCAGTGCTAGAGAGGGGCGGGACACAGATACGCAGTATTTT.

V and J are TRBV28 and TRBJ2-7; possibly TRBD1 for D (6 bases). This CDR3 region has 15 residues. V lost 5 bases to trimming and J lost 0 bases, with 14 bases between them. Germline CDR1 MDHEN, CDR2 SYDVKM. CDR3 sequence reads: CASSPMDRNSYEQYF. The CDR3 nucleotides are TGTGCCAGCAGTCCCATGGACAGAAACTCCTACGAGCAGTACTTC.

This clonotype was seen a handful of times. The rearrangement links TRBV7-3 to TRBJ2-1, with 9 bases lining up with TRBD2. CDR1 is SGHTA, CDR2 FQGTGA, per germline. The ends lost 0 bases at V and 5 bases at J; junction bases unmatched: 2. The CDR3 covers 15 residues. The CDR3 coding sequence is TGTGCCAGCAGCTTAACGGGACTAGCTGACAATGAGCAGTTCTTC. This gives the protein CASSLTGLADNEQFF.

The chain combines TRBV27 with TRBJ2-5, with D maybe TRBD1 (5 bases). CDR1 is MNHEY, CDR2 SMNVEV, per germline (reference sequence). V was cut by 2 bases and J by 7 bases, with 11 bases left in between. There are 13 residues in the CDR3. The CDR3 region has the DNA TGTGCCAGCAGTTTAGAGACTCAGGGGACCCAGTACTTC. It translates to CASSLETQGTQYF.

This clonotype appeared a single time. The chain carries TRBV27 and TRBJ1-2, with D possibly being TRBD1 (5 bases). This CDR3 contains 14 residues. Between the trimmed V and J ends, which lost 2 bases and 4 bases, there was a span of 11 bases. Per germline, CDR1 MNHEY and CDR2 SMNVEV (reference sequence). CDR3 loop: CASSLRGEFYGYTF. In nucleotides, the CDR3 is TGTGCCAGCAGTTTACGAGGGGAGTTCTATGGCTACACCTTC.

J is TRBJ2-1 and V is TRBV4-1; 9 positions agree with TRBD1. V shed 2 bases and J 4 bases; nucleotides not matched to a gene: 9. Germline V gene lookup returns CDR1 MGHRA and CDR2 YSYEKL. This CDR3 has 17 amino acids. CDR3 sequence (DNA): TGCGCCAGCAGCCAATGGACCCCGGGACAGGGTTACAATGAGCAGTTCTTC. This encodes CASSQWTPGQGYNEQFF.

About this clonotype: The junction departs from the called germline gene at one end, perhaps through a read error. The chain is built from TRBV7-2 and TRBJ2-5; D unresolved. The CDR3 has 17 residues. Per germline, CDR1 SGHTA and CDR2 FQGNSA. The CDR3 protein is CACSPSTGLQSEETQYF. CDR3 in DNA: TGTGCCTGCAGCCCCAGCACCGGTCTGCAGTCAGAAGAGACCCAGTACTTC.

CDR3: CASSAGEWKIGEQFF. Here the CDR3 DNA reads TGTGCCAGCAGCGCCGGGGAGTGGAAAATTGGTGAGCAGTTCTTC. This chain uses TRBV7-9 with TRBJ2-1; maybe TRBD2 (5 bases). The germline V gene has CDR1 SEHNR and CDR2 FQNEAQ (reference sequence). The CDR3 has 15 amino acids. V dropped 5 bases and J dropped 9 bases, with 20 bases sitting between them.